These 20 T cell receptor beta chains share one sample of origin, sequenced in a study of cytomegalovirus exposure and HLA in healthy donors. Primers for the PCR totalled 60 Vbeta and 13 Jbeta. Repertoires were generated with immunoSEQ multiplex PCR, while TCRdb's copy carries only in-frame clones and drops some. Here the sample spans 100,000 to 150,000 clones, 75% to 85% being singletons. Sequencing was carried out using PBMCs. These receptors originate from a male donor in good health and CMV-seronegative.

This chain joins TRBV10-1 and TRBJ2-3; D possibly corresponds to TRBD2 (6 bases). Trimming removed 3 bases from V and 2 bases from J, with 12 bases in between. In germline, CDR1 is WNHNN, CDR2 SYGVQD (reference sequence). This CDR3 is 15 amino acids long. The CDR3 bases are TGCGCCAGCAGTGACAGGGCGGGGAACACAGATACGCAGTATTTT. Translated, it gives CASSDRAGNTDTQYF.

The chain carries TRBV5-1 and TRBJ2-7, with 8 bases aligning to TRBD1. This CDR3 contains 15 residues. V dropped 0 bases and J dropped 3; count of bases not matched to a gene: 5. In germline, CDR1 is SGHRS, CDR2 YFSETQ. Here the CDR3 DNA reads TGCGCCAGCAGCTTGGAACGCAGGGGGCTCTACGAGCAGTACTTC. Translating it yields CASSLERRGLYEQYF.

This clone was seen only a few times. The chain is built from TRBV7-2 and TRBJ2-5; 7 nucleotides match TRBD2. Germline V lookup: CDR1 SGHTA, CDR2 FQGNSA. CDR3 length equals 15 residues. V trimming: 1 base; J trimming: 4 bases; junction bases outside the gene matches: 6. The CDR3 reads CASSLVGGEVETQYF. CDR3 in DNA: TGTGCCAGCAGCTTAGTTGGGGGGGAAGTAGAGACCCAGTACTTC.

This clone was recorded only once. The chain has TRBV5-4 and TRBJ1-1; possible D gene TRBD1, 6 bases. This CDR3 has 14 residues. Trimming left V 4 bases short and J 2 bases short, with 12 bases between. Germline-derived CDR1 and CDR2 are SGHNT and YYREEE (reference sequence). The CDR3 here is CASSAKDRNTEAFF. Written as DNA, the CDR3 is TGTGCCAGCAGCGCAAAGGACAGAAACACTGAAGCTTTCTTT.

This chain links TRBV6-1 with TRBJ2-3; D is perhaps TRBD1 (5 bases). Trimming cost V 6 bases and J 2 bases, with 12 bases left between them. Germline assignment: CDR1 MNHNS and CDR2 SASEGT. This CDR3 has 14 amino acids. The CDR3 spells CASRPVTDTDTQYF. The CDR3 DNA reads TGTGCCAGCAGACCAGTGACAGACACAGATACGCAGTATTTT.

The genes are TRBV10-1 and TRBJ2-5, with 8 bases aligning to TRBD1. The V gene's germline CDR1 is WNHNN and CDR2 SYGVQD (reference sequence). The CDR3 totals 14 residues. Losses at the gene ends were 4 bases for V and 0 bases for J; bases not matched to a gene: 1. As DNA, the CDR3 is TGCGCCAGCAGTGGGACAGGGCACCAAGAGACCCAGTACTTC. It is translated as CASSGTGHQETQYF.

Regarding this clone: Other DNA sequences in the same sample also yield this CDR3. The V and J genes are TRBV29-1 and TRBJ1-2; the match to TRBD1 covers 7 bases. From germline, CDR1 is SQVTM and CDR2 ANQGSEA. The length of the CDR3 is 13 residues. Germline trimming cut 3 bases from V and 4 bases from J; bases unmatched to any gene: 5. The CDR3 is CSVDRQGGYGYTF. The CDR3 nucleotides are TGCAGCGTTGATCGGCAGGGGGGCTATGGCTACACCTTC.

This clone was recorded only once. V usage is TRBV2 and J usage is TRBJ1-1, with D perhaps TRBD1 (5 bases). The V gene lost 3 bases and the J gene lost 0 bases, with 11 bases spanning the gap. Germline values: CDR1 SNHLY, CDR2 FYNNEI. The CDR3 is made up of 15 amino acids. CDR3 in DNA: TGTGCCAGCAGTGATGGTCAGGGCTTGAACACTGAAGCTTTCTTT. As protein: CASSDGQGLNTEAFF.

This clone was counted between two and nine times. This chain joins TRBV10-2 and TRBJ2-3, with 13 bases aligning to TRBD2. V was pared by 7 bases and J by 2 bases, with 9 bases of the junction left unmatched. The CDR3 spans 17 residues. Germline CDR1 and CDR2: WSHSY and SAAADI. CDR3: CASTLGLAGVNTDTQYF. The CDR3 nucleotides read TGCGCCAGCACCCTCGGACTAGCGGGGGTTAACACAGATACGCAGTATTTT.

V gene TRBV5-4 combines with J gene TRBJ2-7; 8 nucleotides line up with TRBD1. The length of the CDR3 is 13 residues. The germline V gene encodes CDR1 SGHNT and CDR2 YYREEE (reference sequence). J lost 2 bases, V lost 4 bases, and 2 bases had no gene match. This CDR3 is CASSGGQAYEQYF. As DNA, the CDR3 is TGTGCCAGCAGCGGGGGACAGGCCTACGAGCAGTACTTC.

This rearrangement joins TRBV7-8 to TRBJ1-5; D not resolved. The V gene's germline CDR1 is SGHVS and CDR2 FQNEAQ. This CDR3 spans 14 amino acids. V was cut by 4 bases and J by 4 bases, with 11 bases left in between. The CDR3 protein is CASSSEQLNQPQHF. Here the CDR3 DNA reads TGTGCCAGCAGCTCAGAACAGCTTAATCAGCCCCAGCATTTT.

In this sample, this clone turned up once. This rearrangement joins TRBV7-2 to TRBJ2-7; D gene uncertain. The CDR3 is 11 residues long. The V gene lost 5 bases and the J gene lost 5 bases, with 7 bases spanning the gap. In germline, CDR1 is SGHTA, CDR2 FQGNSA. The CDR3 spells CASSAYNEQYF. The CDR3, as DNA: TGTGCCAGCAGCGCGTATAACGAGCAGTACTTC.

The chain joins TRBV28 to TRBJ1-1; 8 bases are a match to TRBD1. Trimming cost V 5 bases and J 2 bases; bases outside gene matches: 10. Germline lookup yields CDR1 MDHEN and CDR2 SYDVKM. The CDR3 is 16 residues long. The CDR3 coding sequence is TGTGCCAGCAGTCTCCTCCACAGGGGGGTAAACACTGAAGCTTTCTTT. Its translation is CASSLLHRGVNTEAFF.

The gene calls are TRBV15 and TRBJ1-4; D gene ambiguous. V was clipped by 8 bases and J by 6 bases, with 16 bases between them. The CDR3 extends over 14 amino acids. CDR1 and CDR2 from the germline V gene are LNHNV and YYDKDF (reference sequence). The DNA for the CDR3 is TGTGCCACCTCCAGGCGGAGGTACGATGAAAAACTGTTTTTT. It encodes CATSRRRYDEKLFF.

The gene calls are TRBV14 and TRBJ2-7; 7 nucleotides align to TRBD1. The CDR3 is 13 residues long. The germline gives CDR1 SGHDN, CDR2 FVKESK. Germline trimming cut 5 bases from V and 6 bases from J; bases unmatched to any gene: 7. The CDR3 DNA is TGTGCCAGCAGCGCCCGACAGGGCGGCGAGCAGTACTTC. Its translation is CASSARQGGEQYF.

The rearrangement links TRBV30 to TRBJ2-7, with TRBD2 matching 7 bases. Germline CDR1 and CDR2: GTSNPN and SVGIG (reference sequence). V shed 2 bases and J 3 bases; nucleotides not matched to a gene: 10. The CDR3 runs 15 residues. CDR3 protein: CAWSFPSGGLYEQYF. The CDR3 nucleotides read TGTGCCTGGAGTTTCCCCTCGGGGGGTCTCTACGAGCAGTACTTC. The entire variable domain, with the rest obtained from reference TRBV30 and TRBJ2-7, is as follows: SQTIHQWPATLVQPVGSPLSLECTVEGTSNPNLYWYRQAAGRGLQLLFYSVGIGQISSEVPQNLSASRPQDRQFILSSKKLLLSDSGFYLCAWSFPSGGLYEQYFGPGTRLTVT.

The chain uses TRBV27 and TRBJ1-1; the D is unclear. The ends were cut back, 5 bases at V and 3 bases at J, with 10 bases in the middle. The CDR3 has 13 residues. Germline lookup yields CDR1 MNHEY and CDR2 SMNVEV (reference sequence). The CDR3 reads CASSRMGDTEAFF. In DNA form, the CDR3 reads TGTGCCAGCAGTCGCATGGGAGACACTGAAGCTTTCTTT.

The rearrangement joins TRBV6-5 to TRBJ1-2; TRBD1 is a possible D gene (5 bases). Germline V gene data show CDR1 as MNHEY and CDR2 as SVGAGI. The V and J ends lost 9 bases and 4 bases respectively, with 15 bases between them. The CDR3 runs to 13 residues. The CDR3 sequence is CASSDRSRYGYTF. Written as DNA, the CDR3 is TGTGCCAGTTCAGACAGATCGCGCTATGGCTACACCTTC.

The chain has TRBV18 and TRBJ1-6, with D unresolved. The CDR3 is 15 amino acids. The germline V gene encodes CDR1 KGHSH and CDR2 LQKENI. The germline V and J ends were trimmed by 6 bases and 4 bases, with 13 bases remaining between them. The CDR3 protein is CASSPSGDYNSPLHF. CDR3 sequence (DNA): TGTGCCAGCTCCCCCTCCGGAGATTATAATTCACCCCTCCACTTT.

The rearrangement uses TRBV27 and TRBJ2-1; D is unresolved. V lost 5 bases, J lost 2 bases, and 16 bases lay in between. There are 16 residues in the CDR3. CDR1 and CDR2 from the germline V gene are MNHEY and SMNVEV (reference sequence). The CDR3 is CASSAPGLPTYNEQFF. The DNA of the CDR3 is TGTGCCAGCAGTGCCCCAGGTCTCCCCACCTACAATGAGCAGTTCTTC.